Each of the 24 T cell receptor beta chains below was sequenced from the same sample in a study of beta chain features in type 1 diabetes. Findings of the study overall: Within each of all four CD4+ subsets, Type 1 diabetes patients had TCRB CDR3s that were moderately but significantly shorter.

The sequenced template was cDNA made from the entire isolated RNA. The data were produced by immunoSEQ multiplex PCR, yet TCRdb's version contains in-frame clones alone and is incomplete. The sample consists of around 690,000 clones, 12% of them appearing once. Their specific antigens are unknown. The material sequenced was naive CD4+ T cells from blood. These receptors were taken from a man aged 30-40 years with type 1 diabetes.

In its sample, this clone was seen a few times. The chain links TRBV13 to TRBJ2-6; no firm D call. The CDR3 runs 16 residues. The germline gives CDR1 PRHDT, CDR2 FYEKMQ (reference sequence). Trimming took off 1 base at V and 0 bases at J, with 7 bases between the two ends. The CDR3 protein is CASSLVGSSGANVLTF. CDR3 coding DNA: TGTGCCAGCAGCTTAGTAGGAAGCTCTGGGGCCAACGTCCTGACTTTC. The entire variable domain, with the rest obtained from reference TRBV13 and TRBJ2-6, is as follows: AAGVIQSPRHLIKEKRETATLKCYPIPRHDTVYWYQQGPGQDPQFLISFYEKMQSDKGSIPDRFSAQQFSDYHSELNMSSLELGDSALYFCASSLVGSSGANVLTFGAGSRLTVL.

This clone was seen only a few times. This sequence joins TRBV5-4 and TRBJ2-5, with D perhaps matching TRBD2 (5 bases). The CDR3 is 11 residues long. Germline lookup yields CDR1 SGHNT and CDR2 YYREEE (reference sequence). The V end lost 3 bases, the J end lost 9 bases, and 9 bases lay between the germline ends. CDR3 sequence reads: CASSSSGAQYF. As DNA, the CDR3 is TGTGCCAGCAGCTCATCCGGGGCCCAGTACTTC.

This clone was observed a few times. The rearrangement uses TRBV18 and TRBJ2-7; possibly TRBD1 for D (5 bases). The CDR3 covers 15 residues. CDR1 is KGHSH, CDR2 LQKENI, per germline. Deletions cut 4 bases from V and 1 base from J, with 14 bases between. CDR3 coding DNA: TGTGCCAGCTCACGCGACAGTGCCAATTCCTACGAGCAGTACTTC. Its protein product is CASSRDSANSYEQYF.

This clone has a handful of counts. The chain combines TRBV6-4 with TRBJ2-1; 11 nucleotides match TRBD1. The CDR3 sequence is 15 residues long. Unmatched junction bases numbered 8, after V lost 5 bases and J lost 8 bases. In germline, CDR1 is MRHNA, CDR2 SNTAGT. In DNA, the CDR3 is TGTGCCAGCAGTTCCGGGACAGGGGGGAAATATGAGCAGTTCTTC. Amino acids: CASSSGTGGKYEQFF.

This clone was seen a few times. The chain links TRBV4-3 to TRBJ2-1; 7 nucleotides align to TRBD1. V gave up 1 base and J gave up 6 bases; unmatched junction bases: 0. The CDR3 contains 13 residues. Germline CDR1 LGHNA, CDR2 YSLEER. CDR3 sequence reads: CASSQGQGNEQFF. CDR3 in DNA: TGCGCCAGCAGCCAAGGACAGGGCAATGAGCAGTTCTTC.

This clone was picked up a small number of times. V and J are TRBV6-1 and TRBJ1-4, with D tentatively TRBD1 (6 bases). V shed 2 bases and J shed 0 bases, with 7 bases lying between them. The CDR3 loop spans 15 amino acids. Germline values: CDR1 MNHNS, CDR2 SASEGT. The CDR3: CASSETGSTNEKLFF. The CDR3 coding sequence is TGTGCCAGCAGTGAAACAGGGTCAACTAATGAAAAACTGTTTTTT.

This clone was observed a few times. The genes are TRBV5-4 and TRBJ2-1; D gene ambiguous. The V and J ends lost 0 bases and 6 bases respectively, with 10 bases between them. CDR1 and CDR2 (germline): SGHNT, YYREEE (reference sequence). The CDR3 is 14 residues long. The CDR3: CASSLAGVPNEQFF. The CDR3 DNA follows: TGTGCCAGCAGCTTGGCTGGGGTCCCCAATGAGCAGTTCTTC. Full variable domain (rest looked up from reference TRBV5-4 and TRBJ2-1): ETGVTQSPTHLIKTRGQQVTLRCSSQSGHNTVSWYQQALGQGPQFIFQYYREEENGRGNFPPRFSGLQFPNYSSELNVNALELDDSALYLCASSLAGVPNEQFFGPGTRLTVL.

This chain uses TRBV4-2 with TRBJ2-5; D remains unclear. CDR1 and CDR2 (germline): LGHNA, YNFKEQ. The V end was cut by 1 base, the J end by 5 bases, with 11 bases between. The CDR3 length is 14 residues. CDR3: CASSQAKWGETQYF. Written as DNA, the CDR3 is TGTGCCAGCAGCCAAGCTAAATGGGGTGAGACCCAGTACTTC.

In this sample, this clone turned up a few times. The V gene is TRBV14, the J gene TRBJ2-3, with 9 bases that match TRBD1. Trimming cost V 6 bases and J 4 bases; bases outside gene matches: 8. In germline, CDR1 is SGHDN, CDR2 FVKESK. The CDR3 covers 15 residues. The CDR3 sequence is CASSLRGQGSDTQYF. The CDR3 coding sequence is TGTGCCAGCAGTTTGCGGGGACAGGGCTCAGATACGCAGTATTTT. The complete variable domain, with remaining parts taken from reference TRBV14 and TRBJ2-3, reads EAGVTQFPSHSVIEKGQTVTLRCDPISGHDNLYWYRRVMGKEIKFLLHFVKESKQDESGMPNNRFLAERTGGTYSTLKVQPAELEDSGVYFCASSLRGQGSDTQYFGPGTRLTVL.

A few counts support this clone. In the same sample, other DNA sequences code for this CDR3. V and J are TRBV7-9 and TRBJ2-5, with D possibly being TRBD2 (6 bases). The CDR3 is 13 residues long. The V end lost 0 bases, the J end lost 4 bases, and 6 bases lay between the germline ends. CDR1 and CDR2 (germline): SEHNR, FQNEAQ (reference sequence). The CDR3 nucleotides read TGTGCCAGCAGCTTAGCCGGGGGAGAGACCCAGTACTTC. This codes for CASSLAGGETQYF.

This clone showed up just a few times. This sequence joins TRBV5-1 and TRBJ1-4; D possibly corresponds to TRBD1 (5 bases). The V end was cut by 0 bases, the J end by 8 bases, with 20 bases between. The CDR3 runs to 17 residues. Germline V CDR1 and CDR2: SGHRS, YFSETQ. In nucleotides, the CDR3 is TGCGCCAGCAGCTTGGGTGGGACCAGCAGCCTTGGGGAAAAACTGTTTTTT. It specifies CASSLGGTSSLGEKLFF.

This clone was seen just once. CDR3 residues: CASSPQGLNTEAFF. In DNA form, the CDR3 reads TGTGCCAGCAGCCCACAGGGATTGAACACTGAAGCTTTCTTT. V and J are TRBV6-5 and TRBJ1-1, with D possibly matching TRBD1 (6 bases). The CDR3 is made up of 14 amino acids. The V gene's germline CDR1 is MNHEY and CDR2 SVGAGI. The germline V and J ends were trimmed by 6 bases and 0 bases, with 11 bases remaining between them.

The chain is built from TRBV9 and TRBJ2-2, with D tentatively TRBD1 (5 bases). Per the germline V gene, CDR1 is SGDLS and CDR2 is YYNGEE. The length of the CDR3 is 15 residues. V gave up 1 base and J gave up 3 bases, with 10 bases separating them. The CDR3 region has the DNA TGTGCCAGCAGCGTACAAGGGGCGGACACCGGGGAGCTGTTTTTT. Translating gives CASSVQGADTGELFF.

The J gene is TRBJ2-6, the V gene TRBV7-2; D may correspond to TRBD1 or TRBD2 (5 bases each). The length of the CDR3 is 17 residues. With 3 bases removed from V and 0 bases from J, the gap between germline ends came to 12 bases. Germline CDR1 and CDR2: SGHTA and FQGNSA. The CDR3 sequence: CASSFSLGTSGANVLTF. DNA of the CDR3: TGTGCCAGCAGCTTCTCGCTGGGGACCTCTGGGGCCAACGTCCTGACTTTC.

This clone was detected a few times. The DNA of the CDR3 is TGCGCCAGCAGCTTCCGGGCAGTAGGCGGCTACACCTTC. Encoded protein: CASSFRAVGGYTF. The chain employs TRBV4-3 and TRBJ1-2, with D uncertain. The germline gives CDR1 LGHNA, CDR2 YSLEER. The V end was cut by 5 bases, the J end by 8 bases, with 15 bases between. The CDR3 is 13 amino acids.

This clone was observed a handful of times. V is TRBV29-1 and J is TRBJ2-3, with TRBD2 matching 11 bases. Germline CDR1 is SQVTM and CDR2 is ANQGSEA. Trimming at V came to 7 bases and at J to 2 bases, leaving 5 bases not matched to a gene. CDR3 length: 14 residues. CDR3 nucleotides: TGCAGCGGGTTAGCGGGGGGGTTCACAGATACGCAGTATTTT. Its protein product is CSGLAGGFTDTQYF.

In its sample, this clone was seen a few times. The gene calls are TRBV7-2 and TRBJ1-1; D remains ambiguous. Germline CDR1 and CDR2: SGHTA and FQGNSA. CDR3 length: 14 amino acids. The V end lost 6 bases, the J end lost 1 base, and 12 bases lay between the germline ends. The CDR3 DNA follows: TGTGCCAGCAGGATCGGAGGCCCGAACACTGAAGCTTTCTTT. Amino acid sequence: CASRIGGPNTEAFF. Full variable domain (rest looked up from reference TRBV7-2 and TRBJ1-1): GAGVSQSPSNKVTEKGKDVELRCDPISGHTALYWYRQSLGQGLEFLIYFQGNSAPDKSGLPSDRFSAERTGGSVSTLTIQRTQQEDSAVYLCASRIGGPNTEAFFGQGTRLTVV.

This sequence joins TRBV9 and TRBJ2-3, with D tentatively TRBD1 or TRBD2 (5 bases each). The germline CDR1 and CDR2 sequences are SGDLS and YYNGEE. This CDR3 contains 15 residues. V shed 2 bases and J shed 0 bases, with 10 bases lying between them. This CDR3 is CASSVGTISTDTQYF. In nucleotides, the CDR3 is TGTGCCAGCAGCGTGGGGACGATTAGCACAGATACGCAGTATTTT. The whole variable domain, remainder taken from reference TRBV9 and TRBJ2-3, is DSGVTQTPKHLITATGQRVTLRCSPRSGDLSVYWYQQSLDQGLQFLIQYYNGEERAKGNILERFSAQQFPDLHSELNLSSLELGDSALYFCASSVGTISTDTQYFGPGTRLTVL.

This sequence joins TRBV7-2 and TRBJ2-7, with D possibly being TRBD1 (5 bases). Looked up from germline, CDR1 is SGHTA and CDR2 is FQGNSA. The V end lost 5 bases, the J end lost 3 bases, and 11 bases lay between the germline ends. This CDR3 spans 13 amino acids. CDR3 DNA: TGTGCCAGCAGCCTAGGGGCAGGCTACGAGCAGTACTTC. This translates into CASSLGAGYEQYF.

With regard to this clone: This same CDR3 is encoded by further DNA sequences in the sample. J is TRBJ1-5 and V is TRBV19; D gene uncertain. The CDR3 sequence is 14 residues long. The germline gives CDR1 LNHDA, CDR2 SQIVND (reference sequence). V was clipped by 5 bases and J by 0 bases, with 8 bases between them. CDR3 sequence: CASSSKNSNQPQHF. As DNA, the CDR3 is TGTGCCAGTAGTTCCAAAAATAGCAATCAGCCCCAGCATTTT.

About this clone itself: Other nucleotide sequences from this sample produce the same CDR3. The chain carries TRBV7-2 and TRBJ2-3, with 9 bases matching TRBD2. Germline V CDR1 and CDR2: SGHTA, FQGNSA. V shed 2 bases and J 2 bases; nucleotides not matched to a gene: 5. This CDR3 region has 16 residues. In DNA form, the CDR3 reads TGTGCCAGCAGCTTAAGGTTAGCGGGGGACACAGATACGCAGTATTTT. This sequence encodes CASSLRLAGDTDTQYF. Full variable domain (rest looked up from reference TRBV7-2 and TRBJ2-3): GAGVSQSPSNKVTEKGKDVELRCDPISGHTALYWYRQSLGQGLEFLIYFQGNSAPDKSGLPSDRFSAERTGGSVSTLTIQRTQQEDSAVYLCASSLRLAGDTDTQYFGPGTRLTVL.

The genes are TRBV7-2 and TRBJ2-3; weak D call: TRBD1 (6 bases). Between the trimmed V and J ends, which lost 6 bases and 1 base, there was a span of 8 bases. The length of the CDR3 is 13 residues. Germline assignment: CDR1 SGHTA and CDR2 FQGNSA. The CDR3 region has the DNA TGTGCCAGCAGGTCAGGGGGCACAGATACGCAGTATTTT. This sequence encodes CASRSGGTDTQYF.

This clone has a handful of counts. This rearrangement joins TRBV5-1 to TRBJ2-7, with 7 nucleotides matching TRBD1. J was trimmed by 2 bases and V by 1 base; bases with no gene match: 3. Germline values: CDR1 SGHRS, CDR2 YFSETQ. The CDR3 extends over 14 amino acids. The CDR3 region has the DNA TGCGCCAGCAGCTTGATCCAGGGGGCCTACGAGCAGTACTTC. It codes for CASSLIQGAYEQYF.

This clone was seen many times. The chain carries TRBV13 and TRBJ1-4, with D tentatively TRBD1 (5 bases). In germline, CDR1 is PRHDT, CDR2 FYEKMQ (reference sequence). The germline V and J ends were trimmed by 3 bases and 6 bases, with 8 bases remaining between them. There are 13 residues in the CDR3. DNA of the CDR3: TGTGCCAGCAGCTTGGGACGGTATGAAAAACTGTTTTTT. It is translated as CASSLGRYEKLFF.